This T cell receptor (beta chain) was profiled in a study of blood T cell repertoires in COVID-19 (dated by TCRdb to the early 2020s). Regarding the complete study: The collaborator samples originated in the United States, Italy and Spain and spanned the acute and convalescent phases of COVID-19. The material from the prospective study consisted of cDNA or gDNA derived from T cells, B-cell-depleted T cells, or PBMCs. Deeply sampled blood TCRbeta repertoires from subjects exposed to, actively infected with, or recovered from COVID-19 were included in the dataset. The repertoires were released in a freely available public database meant as a resource for research on the immune response to SARS-CoV-2. The samples were drawn from the first 160 participants of the ongoing ImmuneRACE study and from 1,254 subjects provided by 6 global collaborators. The sample metadata nearly always contained a de-identified subject ID, COVID-19 status, age in years and sex. Where available, HLA class I and class II types were obtained from metadata supplied by the sample provider rather than from assay-based typing. Study-wide conclusions, independent of this receptor: The amount of clinical and demographic metadata varied by source and participant and was provided uncurated.

Collaborating institutions collected whole blood in K2EDTA tubes following their own protocols. For TCRbeta analysis, collaborator samples were shipped as frozen whole blood, as isolated PBMCs, or as DNA extracted from either sample type. Note on this clone: Its antigen target is currently unknown. It has no much larger one-base neighbor in the sample; base qualities were not kept.

TCRbeta CDR3 regions were amplified from genomic DNA using the immunoSEQ Assay, a bias-controlled multiplex PCR. The authors processed their data as follows. The number of nucleated cells in each sample was estimated from the amplification of reference gene primers within the assay. To quantify the absolute abundance of each unique TCRbeta CDR3 rearrangement, sequence reads were collapsed and filtered. Productive Simpson clonality was computed per sample as the square root of Simpson's diversity index over productive rearrangements. TCRdb took over this immuneACCESS table, retaining in-frame rearrangements with V and J assigned. Such tables are incomplete; in checked studies, under half of the missing clones stem from an unresolved V gene, and the remainder is unexplained. V, J and clone size were drawn from that table, and D and trimming were deduced from the DNA. For this sample there are about 200,000 clones; about four fifths appear just once. The top ten clonotypes cover 2% to 3% of the sample.

The CDR3 has 17 amino acids, counting the end cysteine and phenylalanine. Only the CDR3 region is kept as DNA, spanning 51 bases read in frame from base 1. Per the germline V gene, MNHNS is the CDR1 and SASEGT is the CDR2. Germline trimming amounts to 4 bases on V and 4 bases on J, with 11 as the count of junction bases outside the gene matches. Sequencing used peripheral blood. The source is a woman aged 40-49 years with active or convalescent COVID-19. This receptor chain uses TRBV6-1 and TRBJ1-5; 9 junctional bases match TRBD1. The DNA sequence is given as TGTGCCAGCAGTGGGGACAGGGTGAGTCGGGGGAATCAGCCCCAGCATTTT. Translation gives CASSGDRVSRGNQPQHF.